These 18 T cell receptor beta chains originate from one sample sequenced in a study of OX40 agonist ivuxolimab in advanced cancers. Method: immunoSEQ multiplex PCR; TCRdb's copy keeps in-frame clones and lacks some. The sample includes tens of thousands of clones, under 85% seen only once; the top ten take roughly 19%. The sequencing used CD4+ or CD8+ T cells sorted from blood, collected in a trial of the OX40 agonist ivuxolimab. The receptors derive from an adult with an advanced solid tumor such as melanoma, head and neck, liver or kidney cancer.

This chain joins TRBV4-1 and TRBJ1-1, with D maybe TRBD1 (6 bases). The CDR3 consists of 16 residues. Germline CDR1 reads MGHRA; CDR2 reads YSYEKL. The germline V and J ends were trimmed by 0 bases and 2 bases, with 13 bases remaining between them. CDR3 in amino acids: CASSQEGQGLNTEAFF. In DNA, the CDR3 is TGCGCCAGCAGCCAAGAGGGCCAGGGGCTAAACACTGAAGCTTTCTTT.

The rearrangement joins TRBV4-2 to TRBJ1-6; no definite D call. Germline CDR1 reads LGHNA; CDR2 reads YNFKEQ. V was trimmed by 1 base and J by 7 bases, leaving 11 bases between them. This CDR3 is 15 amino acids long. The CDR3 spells CASSQVSQLNSPLHF. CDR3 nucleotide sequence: TGTGCCAGCAGCCAAGTCTCACAGTTAAATTCACCCCTCCACTTT.

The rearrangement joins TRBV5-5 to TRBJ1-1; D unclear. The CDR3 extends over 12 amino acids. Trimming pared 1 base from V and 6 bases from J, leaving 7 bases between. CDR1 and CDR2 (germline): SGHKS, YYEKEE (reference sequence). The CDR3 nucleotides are TGTGCCAGCAGCTTGTTAGGTTCTGAAGCTTTCTTT. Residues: CASSLLGSEAFF.

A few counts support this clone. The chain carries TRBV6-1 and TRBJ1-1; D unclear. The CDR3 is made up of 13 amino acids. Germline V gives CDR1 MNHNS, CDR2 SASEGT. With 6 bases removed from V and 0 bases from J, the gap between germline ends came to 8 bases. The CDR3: CASRALLNTEAFF. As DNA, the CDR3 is TGTGCCAGCAGAGCACTGCTGAACACTGAAGCTTTCTTT.

Here the CDR3 reads CASSARQGPYGYTF. The CDR3 region has the DNA TGTGCCAGCTCGGCTCGACAGGGCCCCTATGGCTACACCTTC. The rearrangement uses TRBV18 and TRBJ1-2; 7 bases are a match to TRBD1. Germline-derived CDR1 and CDR2 are KGHSH and LQKENI. This CDR3 has 14 amino acids. J gave up 4 bases and V 6 bases, and 8 bases lay outside the gene matches. The full variable domain, its missing parts supplied by reference TRBV18 and TRBJ1-2, is NAGVMQNPRHLVRRRGQEARLRCSPMKGHSHVYWYRQLPEEGLKFMVYLQKENIIDESGMPKERFSAEFPKEGPSILRIQQVVRGDSAAYFCASSARQGPYGYTFGSGTRLTVV.

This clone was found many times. Written as DNA, the CDR3 is TGTGCCAGCAGCCAAGAACGACGGGAAGCGGCCCTCTCCTACAATGAGCAGTTCTTC. It codes for CASSQERREAALSYNEQFF. This chain links TRBV14 with TRBJ2-1, with a possible D match to TRBD2 (5 bases). Trimming took off 0 bases at V and 0 bases at J, with 18 bases between the two ends. The CDR3 loop spans 19 amino acids. The germline gives CDR1 SGHDN, CDR2 FVKESK. Filled out from reference TRBV14 and TRBJ2-1, the complete variable domain reads EAGVTQFPSHSVIEKGQTVTLRCDPISGHDNLYWYRRVMGKEIKFLLHFVKESKQDESGMPNNRFLAERTGGTYSTLKVQPAELEDSGVYFCASSQERREAALSYNEQFFGPGTRLTVL.

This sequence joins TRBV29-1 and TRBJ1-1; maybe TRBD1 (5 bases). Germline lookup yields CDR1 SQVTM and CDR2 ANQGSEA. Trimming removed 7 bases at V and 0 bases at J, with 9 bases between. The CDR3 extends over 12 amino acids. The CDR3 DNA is TGCAGCGCCGGGACGTTGAACACTGAAGCTTTCTTT. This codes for CSAGTLNTEAFF.

This CDR3 is CASSRNRGLGTEAFF. In nucleotides, the CDR3 is TGCGCCAGCAGCAGGAACAGGGGGCTCGGGACTGAAGCTTTCTTT. V and J are TRBV5-1 and TRBJ1-1, with 9 positions matching TRBD1. V trimming: 4 bases; J trimming: 5 bases; junction bases outside the gene matches: 9. CDR1 and CDR2 (germline): SGHRS, YFSETQ. CDR3 length equals 15 residues. Filled out from reference TRBV5-1 and TRBJ1-1, the complete variable domain reads KAGVTQTPRYLIKTRGQQVTLSCSPISGHRSVSWYQQTPGQGLQFLFEYFSETQRNKGNFPGRFSGRQFSNSRSEMNVSTLELGDSALYLCASSRNRGLGTEAFFGQGTRLTVV.

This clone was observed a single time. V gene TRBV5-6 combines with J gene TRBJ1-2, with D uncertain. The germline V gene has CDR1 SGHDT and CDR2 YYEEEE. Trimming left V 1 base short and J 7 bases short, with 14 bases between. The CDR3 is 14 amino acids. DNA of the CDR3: TGTGCCAGCAGCTTGAAAGGAAGCCGGGCTGGCTACACCTTC. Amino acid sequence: CASSLKGSRAGYTF.

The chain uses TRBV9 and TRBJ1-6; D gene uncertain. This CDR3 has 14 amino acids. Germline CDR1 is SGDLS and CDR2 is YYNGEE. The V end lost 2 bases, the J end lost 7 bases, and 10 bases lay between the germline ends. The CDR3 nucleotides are TGTGCCAGCAGCGTTAAGTATAACAATTCACCCCTCCACTTT. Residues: CASSVKYNNSPLHF.

The CDR3 DNA sequence: TGTGCCAGCAAGAGGGGCGGGATAGGGACAGATACGCAGTATTTT. Its translation: CASKRGGIGTDTQYF. The gene calls are TRBV7-9 and TRBJ2-3; D possibly corresponds to TRBD2 (6 bases). V lost 7 bases and J lost 3, with 17 bases in between. Germline V gene data show CDR1 as SEHNR and CDR2 as FQNEAQ (reference sequence). CDR3 length: 15 residues.

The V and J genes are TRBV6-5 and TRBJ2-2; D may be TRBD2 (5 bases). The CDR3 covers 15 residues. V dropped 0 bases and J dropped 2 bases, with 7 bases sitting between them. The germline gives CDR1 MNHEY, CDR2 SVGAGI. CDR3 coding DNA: TGTGCCAGCAGTTACTCGAGCGGTAACACCGGGGAGCTGTTTTTT. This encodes CASSYSSGNTGELFF.

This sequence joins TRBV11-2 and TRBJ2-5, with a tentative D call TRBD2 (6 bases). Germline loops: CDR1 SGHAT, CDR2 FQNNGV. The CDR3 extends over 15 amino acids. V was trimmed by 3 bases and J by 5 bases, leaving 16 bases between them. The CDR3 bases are TGTGCCAGCAGCTTTGGGACTTCTCGCCGTGAGACCCAGTACTTC. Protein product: CASSFGTSRRETQYF.

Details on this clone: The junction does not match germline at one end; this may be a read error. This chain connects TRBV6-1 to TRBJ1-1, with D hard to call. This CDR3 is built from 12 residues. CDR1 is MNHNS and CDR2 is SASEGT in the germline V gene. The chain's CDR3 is CAISKENTEAFF. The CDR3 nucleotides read TGTGCCATCAGTAAGGAGAACACTGAAGCTTTCTTT.

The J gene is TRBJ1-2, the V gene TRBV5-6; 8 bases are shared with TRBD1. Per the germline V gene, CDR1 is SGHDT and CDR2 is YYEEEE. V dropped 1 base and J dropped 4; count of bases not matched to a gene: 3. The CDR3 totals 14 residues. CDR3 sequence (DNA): TGTGCCAGCAGCTTGCGGACAGGGACCTATGGCTACACCTTC. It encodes CASSLRTGTYGYTF.

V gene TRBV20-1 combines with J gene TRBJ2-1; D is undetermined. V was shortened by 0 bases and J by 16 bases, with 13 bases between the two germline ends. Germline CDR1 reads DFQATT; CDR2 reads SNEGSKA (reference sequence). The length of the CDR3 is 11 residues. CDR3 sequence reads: CSAREGTGSFF. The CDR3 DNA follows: TGCAGTGCTAGAGAGGGAACTGGAAGTTTCTTC.

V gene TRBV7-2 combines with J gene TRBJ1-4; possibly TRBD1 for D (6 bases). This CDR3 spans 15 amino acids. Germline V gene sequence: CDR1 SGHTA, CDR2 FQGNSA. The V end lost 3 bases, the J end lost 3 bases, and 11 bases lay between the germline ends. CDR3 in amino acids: CASSLRGGSNEKLFF. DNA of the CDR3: TGTGCCAGCAGCTTGAGAGGGGGGTCTAATGAAAAACTGTTTTTT. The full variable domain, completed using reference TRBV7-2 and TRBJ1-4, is GAGVSQSPSNKVTEKGKDVELRCDPISGHTALYWYRQSLGQGLEFLIYFQGNSAPDKSGLPSDRFSAERTGGSVSTLTIQRTQQEDSAVYLCASSLRGGSNEKLFFGSGTQLSVL.

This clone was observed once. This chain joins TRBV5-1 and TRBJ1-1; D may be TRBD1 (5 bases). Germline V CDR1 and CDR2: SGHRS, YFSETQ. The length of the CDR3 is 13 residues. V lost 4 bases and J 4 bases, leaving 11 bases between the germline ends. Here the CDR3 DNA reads TGCGCCAGCAGCCCATCGGGGGGCACTGAAGCTTTCTTT. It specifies CASSPSGGTEAFF.